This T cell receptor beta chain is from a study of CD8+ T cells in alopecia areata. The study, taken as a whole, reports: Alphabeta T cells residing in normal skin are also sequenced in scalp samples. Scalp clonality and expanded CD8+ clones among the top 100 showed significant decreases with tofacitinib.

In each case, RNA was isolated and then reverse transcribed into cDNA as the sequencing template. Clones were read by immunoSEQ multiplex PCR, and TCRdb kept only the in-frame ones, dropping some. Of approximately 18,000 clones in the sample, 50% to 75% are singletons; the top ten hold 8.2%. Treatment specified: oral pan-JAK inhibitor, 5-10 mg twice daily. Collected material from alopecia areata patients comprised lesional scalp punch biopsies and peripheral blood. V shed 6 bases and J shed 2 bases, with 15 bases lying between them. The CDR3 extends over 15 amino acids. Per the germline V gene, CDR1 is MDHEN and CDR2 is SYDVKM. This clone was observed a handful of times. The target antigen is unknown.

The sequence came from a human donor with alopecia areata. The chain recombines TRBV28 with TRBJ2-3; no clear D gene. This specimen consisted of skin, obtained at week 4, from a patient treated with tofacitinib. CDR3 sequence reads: CASSPRGPFTDTQYF. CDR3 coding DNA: TGTGCCAGCAGCCCCCGCGGACCATTCACAGATACGCAGTATTTT.